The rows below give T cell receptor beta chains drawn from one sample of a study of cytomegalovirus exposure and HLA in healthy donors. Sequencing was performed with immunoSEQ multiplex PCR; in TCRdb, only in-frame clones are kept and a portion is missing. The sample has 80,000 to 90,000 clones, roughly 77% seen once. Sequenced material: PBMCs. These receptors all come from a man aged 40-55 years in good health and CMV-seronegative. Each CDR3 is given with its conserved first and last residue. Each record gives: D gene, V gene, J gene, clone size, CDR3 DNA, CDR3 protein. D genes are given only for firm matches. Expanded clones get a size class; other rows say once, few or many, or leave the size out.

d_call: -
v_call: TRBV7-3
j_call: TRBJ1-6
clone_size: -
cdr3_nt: TGTGCCAGCAGCTTAAGGGGAACAGGGTTCAATTCACCCCTCCACTTT
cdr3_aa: CASSLRGTGFNSPLHF

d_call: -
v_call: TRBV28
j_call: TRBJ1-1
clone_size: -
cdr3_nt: TGTGCCAGCAGGCCACAGGGATTTGAAGCTTTCTTT
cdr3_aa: CASRPQGFEAFF

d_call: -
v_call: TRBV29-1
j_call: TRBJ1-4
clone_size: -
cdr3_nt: TGCAGCGTCTCCAGGGGCCCTAATGAAAAACTGTTTTTT
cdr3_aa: CSVSRGPNEKLFF

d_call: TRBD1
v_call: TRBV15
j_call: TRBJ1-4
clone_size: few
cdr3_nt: TGTGCCACCAGCCGAGACAGGGGAGACGAAAAACTGTTTTTT
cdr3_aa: CATSRDRGDEKLFF

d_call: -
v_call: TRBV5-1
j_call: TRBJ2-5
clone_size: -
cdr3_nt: TGCGCCAGCAGCGTACAGGGCTACGACGAGACCCAGTACTTC
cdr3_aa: CASSVQGYDETQYF

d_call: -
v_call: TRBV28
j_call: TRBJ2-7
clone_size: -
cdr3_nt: TGTGCCAGCAGTCCGCCGGGACCCCGGAGGGACGAGCAGTACTTC
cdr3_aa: CASSPPGPRRDEQYF

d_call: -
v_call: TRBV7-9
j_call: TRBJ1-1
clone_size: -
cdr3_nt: TGTGCCAGCAGCTCTTCAGGGAACACTGAAGCTTTCTTT
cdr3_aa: CASSSSGNTEAFF

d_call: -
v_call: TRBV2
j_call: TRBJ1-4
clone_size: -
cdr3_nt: TGTGCCAGCAGACAGGTTTTGATGGAAAAACTGTTTTTT
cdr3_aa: CASRQVLMEKLFF

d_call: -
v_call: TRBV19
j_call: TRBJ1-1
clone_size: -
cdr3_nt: TGTGCCAGTTCCTATTGGAACACTGAAGCTTTCTTT
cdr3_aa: CASSYWNTEAFF

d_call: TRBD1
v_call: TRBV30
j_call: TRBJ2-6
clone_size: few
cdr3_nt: TGTGCCTGGAGTCTAAGGACAGGGGTGTCTGGGGCCAACGTCCTGACTTTC
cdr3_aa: CAWSLRTGVSGANVLTF

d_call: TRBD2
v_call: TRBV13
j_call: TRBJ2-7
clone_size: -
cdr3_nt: TGTGCCAGCAGCCCACGTTGGGGGGGGGAGGCCGAGCAGTACTTC
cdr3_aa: CASSPRWGGEAEQYF

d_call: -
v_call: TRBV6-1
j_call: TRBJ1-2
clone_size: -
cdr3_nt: TGTGCCAGCAGTGAATGGGGCAGGGGAGGCTACACCTTC
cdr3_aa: CASSEWGRGGYTF

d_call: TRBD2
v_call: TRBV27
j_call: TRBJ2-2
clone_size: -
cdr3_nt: TGTGCCAGCAGTTTATTAGCCAGCGGGGGGACCGGGGAGCTGTTTTTT
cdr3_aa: CASSLLASGGTGELFF

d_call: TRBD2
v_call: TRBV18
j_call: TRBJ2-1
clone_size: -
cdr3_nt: TGTGCCAGCTCCGCCCCGCTACTAGCGGGAAGCCTCCACAATGAGCAGTTCTTC
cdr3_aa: CASSAPLLAGSLHNEQFF

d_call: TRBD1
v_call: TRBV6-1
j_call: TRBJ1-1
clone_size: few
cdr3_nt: TGTGCCAGCAGCTGGGACAGCCAAAACACTGAAGCTTTCTTT
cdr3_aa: CASSWDSQNTEAFF